This TCR beta chain was profiled in a study of spatial heterogeneity in lung cancer. Turning to the study itself: Alpha-chain detections were consistently fewer than beta-chain detections among the sequences. Raw-read counts averaged over ten per unique TCR and UMI combination.

One entry per CDR3 protein, called by TCRdb with MiXCR from the 5' RACE reads. The data hold around 50,000 distinct CDR3 sequences, with 6.5% to 8% observed a single time. This clonotype was counted at least ten times. What it recognizes is unknown. V lost 6 bases to trimming and J lost 8 bases; unmatched junction nucleotides: 5. This CDR3 is 13 amino acids long. Notes on the study in general: At resection, ubiquitous expanded tumor TCRs appeared in blood more than at follow-up.

Time point here: sample taken at primary tumor resection. No cell sorting; template was whole RNA from tumor, lung tissue or PBMC. Donation came from some 72 patients with untreated early-stage non-small cell lung cancer. This chain links TRBV12-3 or TRBV12-4 with TRBJ2-1, with 9 bases identical to TRBD1. The sample in question was PBMCs, obtained at surgery. The TCR comes from a female donor with early-stage non-small cell lung cancer. This CDR3 reads CASRRQGVYEQFF. The CDR3 coding sequence is TGTGCCAGCAGGCGACAGGGGGTGTATGAGCAGTTCTTC.